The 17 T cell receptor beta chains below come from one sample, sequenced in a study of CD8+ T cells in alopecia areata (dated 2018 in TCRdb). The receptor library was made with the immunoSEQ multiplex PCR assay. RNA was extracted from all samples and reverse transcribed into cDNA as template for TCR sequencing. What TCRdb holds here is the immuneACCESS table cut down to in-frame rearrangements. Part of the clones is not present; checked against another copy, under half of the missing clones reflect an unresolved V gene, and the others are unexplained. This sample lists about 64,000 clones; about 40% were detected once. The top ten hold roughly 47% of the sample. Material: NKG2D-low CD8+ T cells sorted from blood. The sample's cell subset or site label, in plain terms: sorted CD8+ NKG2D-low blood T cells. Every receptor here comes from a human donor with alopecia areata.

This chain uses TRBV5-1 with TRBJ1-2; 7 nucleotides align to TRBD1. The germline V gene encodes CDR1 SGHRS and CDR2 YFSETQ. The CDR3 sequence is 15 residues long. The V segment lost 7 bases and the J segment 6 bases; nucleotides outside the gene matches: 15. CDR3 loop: CASGSKARDSDGYTF. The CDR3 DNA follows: TGCGCCAGCGGGAGTAAGGCGCGGGACAGCGATGGCTACACCTTC.

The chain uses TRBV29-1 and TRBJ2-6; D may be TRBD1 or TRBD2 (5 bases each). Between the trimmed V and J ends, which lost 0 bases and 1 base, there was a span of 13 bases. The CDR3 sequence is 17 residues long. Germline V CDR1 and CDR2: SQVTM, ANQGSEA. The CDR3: CSVEERVRTSGANVLTF. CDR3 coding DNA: TGCAGCGTTGAAGAGAGGGTTAGGACATCTGGGGCCAACGTCCTGACTTTC.

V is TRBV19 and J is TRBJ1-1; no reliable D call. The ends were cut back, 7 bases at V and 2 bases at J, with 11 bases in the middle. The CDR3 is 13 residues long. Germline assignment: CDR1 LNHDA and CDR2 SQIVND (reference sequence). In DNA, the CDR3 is TGTGCCAGTAAGGACGGTTTAAACACTGAAGCTTTCTTT. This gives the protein CASKDGLNTEAFF. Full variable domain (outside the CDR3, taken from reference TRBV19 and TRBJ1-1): DGGITQSPKYLFRKEGQNVTLSCEQNLNHDAMYWYRQDPGQGLRLIYYSQIVNDFQKGDIAEGYSVSREKKESFPLTVTSAQKNPTAFYLCASKDGLNTEAFFGQGTRLTVV.

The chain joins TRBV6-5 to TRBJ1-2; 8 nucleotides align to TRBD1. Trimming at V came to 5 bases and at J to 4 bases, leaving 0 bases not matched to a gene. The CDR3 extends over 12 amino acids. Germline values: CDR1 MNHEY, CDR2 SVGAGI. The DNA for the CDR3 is TGTGCCAGCAGTACAGGGGGCTATGGCTACACCTTC. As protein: CASSTGGYGYTF.

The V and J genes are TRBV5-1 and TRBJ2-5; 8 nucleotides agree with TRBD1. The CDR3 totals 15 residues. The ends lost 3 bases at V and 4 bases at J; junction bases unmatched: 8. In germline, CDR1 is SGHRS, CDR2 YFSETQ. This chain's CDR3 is CASSWRQGRRETQYF. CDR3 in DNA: TGCGCCAGCAGCTGGAGACAGGGGAGGAGAGAGACCCAGTACTTC. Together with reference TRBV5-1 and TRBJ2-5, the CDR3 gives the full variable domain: KAGVTQTPRYLIKTRGQQVTLSCSPISGHRSVSWYQQTPGQGLQFLFEYFSETQRNKGNFPGRFSGRQFSNSRSEMNVSTLELGDSALYLCASSWRQGRRETQYFGPGTRLLVL.

CDR3 sequence reads: CASGLFGREQFF. In nucleotides, the CDR3 is TGTGCCAGCGGGCTGTTTGGCCGAGAGCAGTTCTTC. The rearrangement uses TRBV27 and TRBJ2-1, with D uncertain. Germline CDR1 MNHEY, CDR2 SMNVEV (reference sequence). The CDR3 spans 12 residues. V dropped 8 bases and J dropped 10 bases, with 15 bases sitting between them.

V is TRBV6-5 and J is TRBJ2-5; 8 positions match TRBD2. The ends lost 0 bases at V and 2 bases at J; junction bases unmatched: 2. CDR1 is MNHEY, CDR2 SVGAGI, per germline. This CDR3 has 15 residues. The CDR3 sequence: CASSYSLAEQETQYF. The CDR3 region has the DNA TGTGCCAGCAGTTACTCACTAGCGGAGCAAGAGACCCAGTACTTC.

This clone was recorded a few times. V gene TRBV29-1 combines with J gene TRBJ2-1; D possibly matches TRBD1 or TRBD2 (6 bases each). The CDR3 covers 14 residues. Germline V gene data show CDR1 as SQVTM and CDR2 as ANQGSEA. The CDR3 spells CSAGGRSPYNEQFF. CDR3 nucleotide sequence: TGCAGTGCCGGGGGCCGGAGCCCCTACAATGAGCAGTTCTTC.

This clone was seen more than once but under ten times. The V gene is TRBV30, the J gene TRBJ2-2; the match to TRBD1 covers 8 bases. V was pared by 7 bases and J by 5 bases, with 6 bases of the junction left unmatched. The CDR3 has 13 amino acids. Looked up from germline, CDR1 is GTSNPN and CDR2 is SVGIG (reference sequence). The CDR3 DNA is TGTGCCTCATGGACAGGGCGAACCGGGGAGCTGTTTTTT. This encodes CASWTGRTGELFF.

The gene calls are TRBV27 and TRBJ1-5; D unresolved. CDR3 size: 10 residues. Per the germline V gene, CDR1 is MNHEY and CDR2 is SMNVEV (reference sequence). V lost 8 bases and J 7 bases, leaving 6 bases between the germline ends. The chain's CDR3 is CASGRQPQHF. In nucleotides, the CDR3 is TGTGCCAGCGGCCGGCAGCCCCAGCATTTT.

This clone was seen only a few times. The CDR3, as DNA: TGTGCCAGCAGCCCCGCCGGGGAGCGGGAGAGGGAGCAGTACTTC. This encodes CASSPAGEREREQYF. The chain recombines TRBV28 with TRBJ2-7; TRBD2 aligns across 8 bases. The CDR3 sequence is 15 residues long. V gave up 6 bases and J gave up 7 bases; unmatched junction bases: 14. Per the germline V gene, CDR1 is MDHEN and CDR2 is SYDVKM.

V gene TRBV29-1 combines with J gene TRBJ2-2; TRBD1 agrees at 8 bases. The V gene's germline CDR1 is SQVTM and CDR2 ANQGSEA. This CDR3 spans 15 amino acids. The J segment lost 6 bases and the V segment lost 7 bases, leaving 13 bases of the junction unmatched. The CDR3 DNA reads TGCAGCGCCGCCGGGACAGGCAGGGTCCCCGGGGAGCTGTTTTTT. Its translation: CSAAGTGRVPGELFF.

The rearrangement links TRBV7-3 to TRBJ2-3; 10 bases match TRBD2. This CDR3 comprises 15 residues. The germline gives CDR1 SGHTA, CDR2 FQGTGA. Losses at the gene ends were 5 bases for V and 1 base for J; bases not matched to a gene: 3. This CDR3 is CASSPLAGGTDTQYF. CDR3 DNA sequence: TGTGCCAGCAGCCCCCTAGCGGGAGGCACAGATACGCAGTATTTT.

For the CDR3, the DNA is TGTGCGGCTAGCGGGCCGACCTACGAGCAGTACTTC. Amino acids: CAASGPTYEQYF. This rearrangement joins TRBV28 to TRBJ2-7; 8 nucleotides line up with TRBD2. Per germline, CDR1 MDHEN and CDR2 SYDVKM. CDR3 length equals 12 residues.

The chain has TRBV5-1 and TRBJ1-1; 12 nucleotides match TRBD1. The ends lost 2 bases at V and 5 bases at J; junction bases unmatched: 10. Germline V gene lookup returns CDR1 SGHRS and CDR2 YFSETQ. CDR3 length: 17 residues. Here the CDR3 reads CASSFLPGQGARTEAFF. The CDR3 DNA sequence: TGCGCCAGCAGCTTTCTCCCGGGACAGGGGGCAAGGACTGAAGCTTTCTTT.

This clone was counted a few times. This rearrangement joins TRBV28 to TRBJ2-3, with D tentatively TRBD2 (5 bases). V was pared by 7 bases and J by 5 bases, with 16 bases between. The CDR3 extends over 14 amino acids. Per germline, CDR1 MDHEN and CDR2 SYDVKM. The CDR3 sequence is CASNGEGGIDTQYF. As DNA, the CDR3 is TGTGCCAGCAATGGTGAAGGAGGTATAGATACGCAGTATTTT.

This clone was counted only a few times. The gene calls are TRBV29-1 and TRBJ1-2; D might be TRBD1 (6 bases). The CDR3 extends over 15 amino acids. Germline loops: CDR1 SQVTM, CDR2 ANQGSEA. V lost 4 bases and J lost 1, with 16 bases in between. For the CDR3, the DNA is TGCAGCGTTGTTGGTTGGACAGCATATAACTATGGCTACACCTTC. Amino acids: CSVVGWTAYNYGYTF.